This is a list of T cell receptor beta chains from one sample in a study of T cell repertoires in cytomegalovirus infection. Each CDR3 protein is one row after TCRdb ran MiXCR on the reads. The repertoire holds roughly 300,000 distinct CDR3 sequences, with roughly 23% as singletons. Sequenced material: PBMCs. These TCRs come from a human donor in good health (CMV status not recorded). Some clones in this sample may be carry-over from other donors' samples. Both conserved end residues are trimmed from each CDR3. Fields, in order: CDR3 length, V gene, D gene, J gene, CDR3 protein. D genes are given only for firm matches.

CDR3 length: 13
V gene: TRBV7-9
D gene: TRBD1
J gene: TRBJ2-2
CDR3 protein: ASIITGQVTGELF

CDR3 length: 12
V gene: TRBV7-2
D gene: TRBD1
J gene: TRBJ1-6
CDR3 protein: ASSQQGGQSPLH

CDR3 length: 14
V gene: TRBV19
D gene: TRBD1
J gene: TRBJ1-1
CDR3 protein: ASSNRGEEKNTEAF

CDR3 length: 10
V gene: TRBV12-3/TRBV12-4
D gene: -
J gene: TRBJ1-5
CDR3 protein: ASSTEYQPQH

CDR3 length: 11
V gene: TRBV5-6
D gene: -
J gene: TRBJ2-3
CDR3 protein: ASSSSLTDTQY

CDR3 length: 12
V gene: TRBV7-2
D gene: TRBD1
J gene: TRBJ2-3
CDR3 protein: ASSLQGAGDTQY

CDR3 length: 13
V gene: TRBV28
D gene: -
J gene: TRBJ2-2
CDR3 protein: ASSPPGPHTGELF

CDR3 length: 12
V gene: TRBV30
D gene: -
J gene: TRBJ1-5
CDR3 protein: AWSTGQLNQPQH

CDR3 length: 15
V gene: TRBV4-2
D gene: TRBD2
J gene: TRBJ2-2
CDR3 protein: ASSQDSAGGPAGELF

CDR3 length: 13
V gene: TRBV7-9
D gene: TRBD1
J gene: TRBJ1-1
CDR3 protein: ASSSRGQGRAEAF

CDR3 length: 12
V gene: TRBV7-2
D gene: -
J gene: TRBJ2-5
CDR3 protein: ASSLYRSEETQY

CDR3 length: 11
V gene: TRBV29-1
D gene: -
J gene: TRBJ1-2
CDR3 protein: SAGGDSNYGYT

CDR3 length: 14
V gene: TRBV5-1
D gene: -
J gene: TRBJ2-2
CDR3 protein: ASSLGFGGITGELF

CDR3 length: 12
V gene: TRBV15
D gene: -
J gene: TRBJ1-1
CDR3 protein: ATARARMNTEAF

CDR3 length: 13
V gene: TRBV6-8
D gene: -
J gene: TRBJ1-1
CDR3 protein: ASSLNGGTNTEAF

CDR3 length: 14
V gene: TRBV28
D gene: TRBD1
J gene: TRBJ2-6
CDR3 protein: ASRDRVSSGANVLT

CDR3 length: 13
V gene: TRBV2
D gene: -
J gene: TRBJ1-4
CDR3 protein: ASSEEDRFNEKLF

CDR3 length: 13
V gene: TRBV20-1
D gene: -
J gene: TRBJ1-5
CDR3 protein: SATPSGRGDQPQH

CDR3 length: 13
V gene: TRBV7-2
D gene: TRBD2
J gene: TRBJ2-3
CDR3 protein: ASSLPSGSSDTQY

CDR3 length: 11
V gene: TRBV28
D gene: -
J gene: TRBJ2-7
CDR3 protein: ASSRSRGYEQY

CDR3 length: 12
V gene: TRBV10-3
D gene: TRBD1
J gene: TRBJ1-5
CDR3 protein: AISNGGQGYPQH

CDR3 length: 12
V gene: TRBV7-2
D gene: -
J gene: TRBJ2-1
CDR3 protein: ASSLPITGYEQF

CDR3 length: 14
V gene: TRBV6-2/TRBV6-3
D gene: TRBD2
J gene: TRBJ2-1
CDR3 protein: ASSYSMGLDYNEQF